Each of the 20 T cell receptor beta chains below was sequenced from the same sample in a study of T cells in tumors after PD-1 blockade (dated by TCRdb to about 2019). What the time point label conveys for this sample: second of two post-therapy site-matched biopsies roughly 2 months apart. The protocol used for the library was the immunoSEQ multiplex PCR assay. Entries here come from immuneACCESS through TCRdb and include only in-frame sequences with V and J called. Some clones fail to appear in such tables; in the studies checked, an unresolved V gene covers under half of the shortfall, and the cause of the remainder is unknown. Present in this sample are 8,500 or so clones, about 62% of which were seen just once. Jointly, the top ten make up about 12% of the sample. Specimen: tumor tissue, collected after anti-PD-1 treatment. These receptor sequences come from a human donor with basal cell carcinoma.

This sequence joins TRBV5-4 and TRBJ2-2; 8 bases align to TRBD1. Germline assignment: CDR1 SGHNT and CDR2 YYREEE (reference sequence). The V segment lost 4 bases and the J segment 3 bases; nucleotides outside the gene matches: 2. This CDR3 contains 14 residues. Here the CDR3 reads CASSTGQDTGELFF. CDR3 nucleotide sequence: TGTGCCAGCAGCACGGGACAGGACACCGGGGAGCTGTTTTTT.

The V call is TRBV7-8, the J call TRBJ1-2; D ambiguous. Germline CDR1 and CDR2: SGHVS and FQNEAQ. The CDR3 spans 12 residues. Deletions cut 5 bases from V and 7 bases from J, with 11 bases between. CDR3 region: CASSLTRSGYTF. The CDR3 DNA reads as TGTGCCAGCAGCCTTACTCGGAGTGGCTACACCTTC.

This clone is medium-sized (0.01 to 0.1%) in the sample. The chain links TRBV7-9 to TRBJ1-1; D unclear. The V gene lost 8 bases and the J gene lost 1 base, with 8 bases spanning the gap. The CDR3 runs to 12 residues. Germline CDR1 and CDR2: SEHNR and FQNEAQ (reference sequence). The CDR3 coding sequence is TGTGCCAGCGAATGGGGGAACACTGAAGCTTTCTTT. Translated, it gives CASEWGNTEAFF.

In this sample, this clone turned up a few times. This sequence joins TRBV1 and TRBJ2-1; the table gives TRBD2 as D, unverified against the DNA. TRBV1 is given as a pseudogene. CDR3 length equals 16 residues. The CDR3 DNA reads as TGCACCAGCAGCCAAGAAGTACCTAGACCCTACAATGAGCAGTTCTTC. It codes for CTSSQEVPRPYNEQFF.

In its sample, this clone was seen a few times. This chain connects TRBV15 to TRBJ2-7; possible D gene TRBD2, 6 bases. Germline CDR1 reads LNHNV; CDR2 reads YYDKDF (reference sequence). The CDR3 sequence is 16 residues long. Trimming pared 5 bases from V and 0 bases from J, leaving 17 bases between. The CDR3 here is CATSPRRGRTSYEQYF. Here the CDR3 DNA reads TGTGCCACCAGCCCCCGTCGAGGGAGGACCTCCTACGAGCAGTACTTC. Using reference TRBV15 and TRBJ2-7 for the parts outside the CDR3, the full variable domain is DAMVIQNPRYQVTQFGKPVTLSCSQTLNHNVMYWYQQKSSQAPKLLFHYYDKDFNNEADTPDNFQSRRPNTSFCFLDIRSPGLGDTAMYLCATSPRRGRTSYEQYFGPGTRLTVT.

This chain joins TRBV19 and TRBJ1-1, with TRBD1 identical over 8 bases. V was pared by 6 bases and J by 4 bases, with 4 bases of the junction left unmatched. The CDR3 runs 13 residues. Germline CDR1 reads LNHDA; CDR2 reads SQIVND (reference sequence). CDR3 DNA sequence: TGTGCCAGTAGGCGACAGGGGAGCACTGAAGCTTTCTTT. Translated, it gives CASRRQGSTEAFF.

The chain carries TRBV4-1 and TRBJ2-1; 8 bases are a match to TRBD2. The germline V gene encodes CDR1 MGHRA and CDR2 YSYEKL. The CDR3 runs to 17 residues. Trimming removed 0 bases from V and 2 bases from J; junction bases left unmatched: 6. The CDR3: CASSQEHSGDAYNEQFF. The CDR3 nucleotides read TGCGCCAGCAGCCAAGAACATAGCGGGGACGCCTACAATGAGCAGTTCTTC.

The chain joins TRBV7-6 to TRBJ1-5; the D gene is possibly TRBD1 (5 bases). CDR3 length equals 14 residues. The V gene's germline CDR1 is SGHVS and CDR2 FNYEAQ. The V gene lost 4 bases and the J gene lost 7 bases, with 14 bases spanning the gap. Here the CDR3 reads CASSSGTLGQPQHF. The CDR3, as DNA: TGTGCCAGCAGCTCCGGGACCCTCGGACAGCCCCAGCATTTT.

CDR3 sequence (DNA): TGTGCCTGGAGTGTACGGACAGTAAAAGAGACCCAGTACTTC. This gives the protein CAWSVRTVKETQYF. This chain uses TRBV30 with TRBJ2-5, with D tentatively TRBD1 (6 bases). The CDR3 is 14 amino acids. Germline CDR1 and CDR2: GTSNPN and SVGIG (reference sequence). Trimming cost V 0 bases and J 3 bases, with 11 bases left between them.

The chain has TRBV30 and TRBJ2-2; D might be TRBD1 (6 bases). The germline CDR1 and CDR2 sequences are GTSNPN and SVGIG (reference sequence). This CDR3 comprises 13 residues. V lost 3 bases and J 6 bases, leaving 11 bases between the germline ends. This CDR3 reads CAWRGEGAGELFF. CDR3 bases: TGTGCCTGGAGAGGCGAGGGGGCCGGGGAGCTGTTTTTT.

By share of the sample, this clone is large. This sequence joins TRBV29-1 and TRBJ1-2, with D possibly being TRBD1 (5 bases). This CDR3 region has 11 residues. CDR1 and CDR2 from the germline V gene are SQVTM and ANQGSEA. V lost 6 bases to trimming and J lost 7 bases, with 12 bases between them. The CDR3, as DNA: TGCAGCGTGAGGGGAGGGACTGGCTACACCTTC. Translating gives CSVRGGTGYTF.

This chain joins TRBV2 and TRBJ1-6, with TRBD1 matching over 7 bases. This CDR3 contains 15 residues. Trimming took 2 bases from V and 7 from J; bases not matched to a gene: 5. CDR1 and CDR2 (germline): SNHLY, FYNNEI. DNA for the CDR3: TGTGCCAGCAGTGAATGGCCAGGGGGGAATTCACCCCTCCACTTT. Translation gives CASSEWPGGNSPLHF. The entire variable domain, with the rest obtained from reference TRBV2 and TRBJ1-6, is as follows: EPEVTQTPSHQVTQMGQEVILRCVPISNHLYFYWYRQILGQKVEFLVSFYNNEISEKSEIFDDQFSVERPDGSNFTLKIRSTKLEDSAMYFCASSEWPGGNSPLHFGNGTRLTVT.

The V gene is TRBV5-3, the J gene TRBJ1-6, with D uncertain. Being an ORF, TRBV5-3 has a function that is uncertain. The V gene lost 1 base and the J gene lost 10 bases, with 12 bases spanning the gap. The CDR3 consists of 14 residues. CDR3: CARSLKVRESPLHF. In DNA form, the CDR3 reads TGTGCCAGAAGCTTGAAGGTACGGGAATCACCCCTCCACTTT.

The chain employs TRBV5-6 and TRBJ2-7; 8 bases agree with TRBD1. V gave up 4 bases and J gave up 3 bases; unmatched junction bases: 12. CDR3 length: 16 amino acids. Germline loops: CDR1 SGHDT, CDR2 YYEEEE. The CDR3 here is CASSGSQGALVYEQYF. CDR3 DNA sequence: TGTGCCAGCAGCGGGAGTCAGGGGGCATTGGTCTACGAGCAGTACTTC.

The rearrangement uses TRBV6-5 and TRBJ1-3; D is ambiguous. Per the germline V gene, CDR1 is MNHEY and CDR2 is SVGAGI. There are 14 residues in the CDR3. V lost 5 bases to trimming and J lost 0 bases, with 8 bases between them. The CDR3 DNA reads TGTGCCAGCAGTCCCACTTACTCTGGAAACACCATATATTTT. Protein: CASSPTYSGNTIYF.

The table lists this clone with a count of one. The J gene is TRBJ2-7, the V gene TRBV29-1; 8 bases agree with TRBD1. CDR1 SQVTM and CDR2 ANQGSEA come from the germline V gene. This CDR3 spans 15 amino acids. After removal of 0 bases from V and 2 bases from J, the junction contained 6 bases not matched to a gene. CDR3 amino acids: CSVEDDDRGTYEQYF. DNA of the CDR3: TGCAGCGTTGAAGATGACGACAGGGGTACCTACGAGCAGTACTTC.

This chain joins TRBV7-2 and TRBJ1-5; tentative D call: TRBD1 (6 bases). V lost 4 bases, J lost 9 bases, and 16 bases lay in between. The CDR3 spans 14 residues. Germline V gene sequence: CDR1 SGHTA, CDR2 FQGNSA. CDR3 DNA sequence: TGTGCCAGCAGCTCACACAGGGCGGAGACGCCCCAGCATTTT. This codes for CASSSHRAETPQHF.

Judged by abundance, this clone is large. The chain is built from TRBV24-1 and TRBJ1-2; D is possibly TRBD1 (5 bases). The CDR3 is 13 residues long. Germline loops: CDR1 KGHDR, CDR2 SFDVKD. Trimming pared 4 bases from V and 2 bases from J, leaving 7 bases between. The CDR3 loop is CATSEGRNYGYTF. In nucleotides, the CDR3 is TGTGCCACCAGTGAGGGACGGAACTATGGCTACACCTTC.

The rearrangement uses TRBV12-3 or TRBV12-4 and TRBJ1-1; no clear D gene. Trimming removed 6 bases at V and 2 bases at J, with 10 bases between. This CDR3 is built from 13 residues. The CDR3 spells CASRYRENTEAFF. CDR3 DNA: TGTGCCAGCAGATACCGGGAAAACACTGAAGCTTTCTTT.

Only one count was recorded for this clone. This rearrangement joins TRBV27 to TRBJ2-2, with 9 bases that match TRBD1. The germline V gene has CDR1 MNHEY and CDR2 SMNVEV (reference sequence). The CDR3 extends over 17 amino acids. V dropped 6 bases and J dropped 6; count of bases not matched to a gene: 14. CDR3 residues: CASSRLSGQGTSGELFF. CDR3 DNA sequence: TGTGCCAGCAGCCGCTTGTCGGGACAGGGAACATCCGGGGAGCTGTTTTTT.